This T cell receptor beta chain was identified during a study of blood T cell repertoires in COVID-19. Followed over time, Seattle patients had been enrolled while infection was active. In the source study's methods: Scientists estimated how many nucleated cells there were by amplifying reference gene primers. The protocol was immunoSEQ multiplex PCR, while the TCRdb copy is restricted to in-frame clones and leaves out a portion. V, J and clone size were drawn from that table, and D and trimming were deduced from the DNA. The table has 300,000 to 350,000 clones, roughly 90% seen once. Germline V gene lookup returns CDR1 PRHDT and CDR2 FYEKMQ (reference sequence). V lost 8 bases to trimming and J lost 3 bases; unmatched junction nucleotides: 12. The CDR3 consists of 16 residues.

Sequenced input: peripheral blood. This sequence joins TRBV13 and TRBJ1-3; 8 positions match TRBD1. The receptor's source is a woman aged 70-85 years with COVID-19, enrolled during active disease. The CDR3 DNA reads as TGTGCCAGCTTTTTTCGCCAGACAGGGGTTGGAAACACCATATATTTT. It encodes CASFFRQTGVGNTIYF. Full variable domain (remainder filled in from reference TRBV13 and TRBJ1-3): AAGVIQSPRHLIKEKRETATLKCYPIPRHDTVYWYQQGPGQDPQFLISFYEKMQSDKGSIPDRFSAQQFSDYHSELNMSSLELGDSALYFCASFFRQTGVGNTIYFGEGSWLTVV.